The 13 T cell receptor beta chains below were found in one sample sequenced in a study of beta chain features in type 1 diabetes. The sequenced template was cDNA made from the entire isolated RNA. Assay used: immunoSEQ multiplex PCR; TCRdb lists only in-frame clones, some missing. The table has about 410,000 clones, approximately 15% seen once. The sample consisted of naive CD4+ T cells from blood. These receptors all come from a man aged 25 to 45 in good health.

V usage is TRBV20-1 and J usage is TRBJ2-1; D not certain. Germline V gene data show CDR1 as DFQATT and CDR2 as SNEGSKA (reference sequence). Trimming shortened V by 0 bases and J by 8 bases, and 5 bases separated the two germline ends. The CDR3 has 11 residues. This chain's CDR3 is CSARDSHEQFF. In DNA form, the CDR3 reads TGCAGTGCTAGAGATTCCCATGAGCAGTTCTTC.

V and J are TRBV29-1 and TRBJ1-1, with D possibly TRBD1 on 6 matching bases. V dropped 4 bases and J dropped 4 bases, with 13 bases sitting between them. The CDR3 extends over 13 amino acids. Per the germline V gene, CDR1 is SQVTM and CDR2 is ANQGSEA. In DNA, the CDR3 is TGCAGCGTTGGACGGGGGCGGAGCACTGAAGCTTTCTTT. This gives the protein CSVGRGRSTEAFF.

The chain employs TRBV11-2 and TRBJ1-2; 9 nucleotides match TRBD1. The CDR3 is 18 residues long. CDR1 and CDR2 (germline): SGHAT, FQNNGV. The trim removed 5 bases at V and 1 base at J, leaving 14 bases unmatched. CDR3 sequence (DNA): TGTGCCAGCAGCCCCAACCCCGGGACAGGGAAGGTTAACTATGGCTACACCTTC. Its protein is CASSPNPGTGKVNYGYTF.

This clone was counted only a few times. The J gene is TRBJ2-5, the V gene TRBV14, with 8 bases that match TRBD1. Germline V gives CDR1 SGHDN, CDR2 FVKESK. This CDR3 has 13 amino acids. V dropped 4 bases and J dropped 3; count of bases not matched to a gene: 1. The CDR3 sequence is CASSRDRKETQYF. The DNA of the CDR3 is TGTGCCAGCAGCCGGGACAGGAAAGAGACCCAGTACTTC.

This clone has a handful of counts. The rearrangement links TRBV7-9 to TRBJ1-1; no reliable D call. Trimming stripped 4 bases from V and 13 bases from J, with 10 bases between. Germline assignment: CDR1 SEHNR and CDR2 FQNEAQ (reference sequence). CDR3 length: 10 amino acids. The CDR3 spells CASSSPPGFF. Here the CDR3 DNA reads TGTGCCAGCAGCTCCCCCCCGGGTTTCTTT. Based on the CDR3 plus reference TRBV7-9 and TRBJ1-1, the full variable domain is DTGVSQNPRHKITKRGQNVTFRCDPISEHNRLYWYRQTLGQGPEFLTYFQNEAQLEKSRLLSDRFSAERPKGSFSTLEIQRTEQGDSAMYLCASSSPPGFFGQGTRLTVV.

The rearrangement links TRBV29-1 to TRBJ2-1; a possible D gene is TRBD1 (5 bases). The germline V gene has CDR1 SQVTM and CDR2 ANQGSEA. The V end lost 2 bases, the J end lost 3 bases, and 8 bases lay between the germline ends. The CDR3 extends over 13 amino acids. For the CDR3, the DNA is TGCAGCGTTGAACAGGGATACTACAATGAGCAGTTCTTC. As protein: CSVEQGYYNEQFF.

This clone was detected only a few times. The chain employs TRBV9 and TRBJ2-3; TRBD2 agrees at 12 bases. Germline CDR1 is SGDLS and CDR2 is YYNGEE. J lost 4 bases, V lost 0 bases, and 15 bases had no gene match. The CDR3 contains 20 residues. CDR3 protein: CASSVARNPGLAGNSDTQYF. Here the CDR3 DNA reads TGTGCCAGCAGCGTAGCCCGTAACCCCGGACTAGCGGGGAATTCAGATACGCAGTATTTT.

The J gene is TRBJ2-4, the V gene TRBV28, with a weak D call TRBD2 (6 bases). V was cut by 7 bases and J by 6 bases, with 13 bases left in between. Per the germline V gene, CDR1 is MDHEN and CDR2 is SYDVKM. This CDR3 comprises 13 residues. The CDR3, as DNA: TGTGCCAGCACCTGGGTCGGGGGAAACATTCAGTACTTC. Amino acids: CASTWVGGNIQYF.

V and J are TRBV5-1 and TRBJ2-1; 7 positions agree with TRBD1. V lost 3 bases and J lost 5; bases outside the gene matches: 5. Germline assignment: CDR1 SGHRS and CDR2 YFSETQ. The CDR3 consists of 14 residues. This CDR3 reads CASSSPGQNNEQFF. CDR3 bases: TGCGCCAGCAGCTCCCCGGGACAGAACAATGAGCAGTTCTTC. Full variable domain (missing parts from reference TRBV5-1 and TRBJ2-1): KAGVTQTPRYLIKTRGQQVTLSCSPISGHRSVSWYQQTPGQGLQFLFEYFSETQRNKGNFPGRFSGRQFSNSRSEMNVSTLELGDSALYLCASSSPGQNNEQFFGPGTRLTVL.

The genes are TRBV9 and TRBJ2-3; D remains ambiguous. V lost 4 bases to trimming and J lost 1 base, with 10 bases between them. Germline assignment: CDR1 SGDLS and CDR2 YYNGEE. This CDR3 spans 14 amino acids. DNA of the CDR3: TGTGCCAGCAGCCGCGTGTACGGCACAGATACGCAGTATTTT. Its protein is CASSRVYGTDTQYF.

The rearrangement links TRBV18 to TRBJ2-1; tentatively, D is TRBD2 (6 bases). This CDR3 is 15 amino acids long. V was clipped by 6 bases and J by 2 bases, with 14 bases between them. The germline gives CDR1 KGHSH, CDR2 LQKENI. The CDR3 bases are TGTGCCAGCTCCCAAGCTAGCGAGACCTACAATGAGCAGTTCTTC. This translates into CASSQASETYNEQFF.

This clone turned up a few times. The gene calls are TRBV4-3 and TRBJ2-1; D is tentatively TRBD1 or TRBD2 (5 bases each). The CDR3 is 17 residues long. V was pared by 2 bases and J by 3 bases, with 17 bases between. The germline V gene encodes CDR1 LGHNA and CDR2 YSLEER. CDR3 DNA: TGCGCCAGCAGCCAATCTCATCCCGAGGGGAACTACAATGAGCAGTTCTTC. This codes for CASSQSHPEGNYNEQFF.

This chain connects TRBV30 to TRBJ2-1, with TRBD2 matching 12 bases. The CDR3 loop spans 17 amino acids. Germline V gene lookup returns CDR1 GTSNPN and CDR2 SVGIG (reference sequence). V was clipped by 1 base and J by 4 bases; unmatched bases: 8. The CDR3 is CAWSGETGTSGYNEQFF. As DNA, the CDR3 is TGTGCCTGGAGTGGGGAAACCGGGACTAGCGGGTACAATGAGCAGTTCTTC. The variable domain in full, with the rest retrieved from reference TRBV30 and TRBJ2-1, is SQTIHQWPATLVQPVGSPLSLECTVEGTSNPNLYWYRQAAGRGLQLLFYSVGIGQISSEVPQNLSASRPQDRQFILSSKKLLLSDSGFYLCAWSGETGTSGYNEQFFGPGTRLTVL.